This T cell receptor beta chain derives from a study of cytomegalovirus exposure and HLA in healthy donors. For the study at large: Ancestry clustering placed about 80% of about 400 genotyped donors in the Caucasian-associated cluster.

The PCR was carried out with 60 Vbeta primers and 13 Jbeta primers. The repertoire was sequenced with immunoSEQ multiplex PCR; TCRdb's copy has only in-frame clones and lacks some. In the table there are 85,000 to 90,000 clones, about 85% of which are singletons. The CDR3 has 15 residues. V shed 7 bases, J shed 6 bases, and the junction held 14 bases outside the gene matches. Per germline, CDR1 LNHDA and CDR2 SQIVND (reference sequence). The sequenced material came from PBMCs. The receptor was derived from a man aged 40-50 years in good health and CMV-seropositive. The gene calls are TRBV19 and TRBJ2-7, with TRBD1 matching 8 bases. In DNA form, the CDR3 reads TGTGCCAGTAAACAGGGGGGAAGACTAGTCGGCGAGCAGTACTTC. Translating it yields CASKQGGRLVGEQYF.